The present T cell receptor beta chain was sequenced within a study of blood T cell repertoires in COVID-19. Sequencing used immunoSEQ multiplex PCR; TCRdb keeps in-frame clones, though not all of them. The sample lists about 200,000 clones, less than 90% occurring once. The CDR3 length is 15 residues. V trimming: 5 bases; J trimming: 3 bases; junction bases outside the gene matches: 6. Per the germline V gene, CDR1 is LNHNV and CDR2 is YYDKDF (reference sequence). Material for sequencing was peripheral blood. This TCR came from a man aged 40-55 years with acute or convalescent COVID-19. The chain has TRBV15 and TRBJ2-2, with 7 bases fitting TRBD1. The CDR3 sequence: CATSPQGFDTGELFF. Here the CDR3 DNA reads TGTGCCACCAGCCCACAGGGGTTCGACACCGGGGAGCTGTTTTTT.